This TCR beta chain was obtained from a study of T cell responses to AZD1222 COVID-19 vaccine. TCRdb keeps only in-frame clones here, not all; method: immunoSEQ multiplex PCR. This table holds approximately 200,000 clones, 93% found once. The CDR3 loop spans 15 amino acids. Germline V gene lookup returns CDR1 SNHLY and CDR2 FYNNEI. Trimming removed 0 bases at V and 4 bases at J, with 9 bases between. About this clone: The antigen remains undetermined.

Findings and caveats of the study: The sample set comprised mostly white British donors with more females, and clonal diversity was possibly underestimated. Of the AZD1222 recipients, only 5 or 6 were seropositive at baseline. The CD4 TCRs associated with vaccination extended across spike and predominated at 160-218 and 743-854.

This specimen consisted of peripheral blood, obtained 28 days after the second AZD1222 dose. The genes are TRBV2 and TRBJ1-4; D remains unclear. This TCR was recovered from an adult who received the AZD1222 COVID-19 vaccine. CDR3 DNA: TGTGCCAGCAGTGAAGCGGCGGACTTTAATGAAAAACTGTTTTTT. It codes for CASSEAADFNEKLFF.